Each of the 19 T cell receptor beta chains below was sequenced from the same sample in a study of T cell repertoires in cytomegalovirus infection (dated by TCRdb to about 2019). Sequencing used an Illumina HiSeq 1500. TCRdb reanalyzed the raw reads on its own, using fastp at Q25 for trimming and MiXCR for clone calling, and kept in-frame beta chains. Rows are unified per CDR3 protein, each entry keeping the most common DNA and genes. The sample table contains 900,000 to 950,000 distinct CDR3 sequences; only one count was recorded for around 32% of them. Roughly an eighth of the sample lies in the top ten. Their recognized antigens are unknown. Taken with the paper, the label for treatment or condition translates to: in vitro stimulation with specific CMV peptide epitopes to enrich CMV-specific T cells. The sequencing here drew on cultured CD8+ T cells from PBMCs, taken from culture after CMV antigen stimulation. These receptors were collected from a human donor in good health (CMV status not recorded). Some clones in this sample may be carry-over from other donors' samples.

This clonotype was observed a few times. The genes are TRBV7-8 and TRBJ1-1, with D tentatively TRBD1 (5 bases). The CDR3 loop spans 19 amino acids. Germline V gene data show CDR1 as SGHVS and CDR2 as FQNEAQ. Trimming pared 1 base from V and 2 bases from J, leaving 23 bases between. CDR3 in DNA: TGTGCCAGCAGCTTAGATGATTGGTTCGGCAGGGTGATAAACACTGAAGCTTTCTTT. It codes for CASSLDDWFGRVINTEAFF.

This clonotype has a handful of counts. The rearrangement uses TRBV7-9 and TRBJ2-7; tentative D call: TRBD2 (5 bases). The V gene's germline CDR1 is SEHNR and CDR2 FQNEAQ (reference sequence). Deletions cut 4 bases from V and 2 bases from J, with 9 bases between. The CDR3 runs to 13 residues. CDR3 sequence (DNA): TGTGCCAGCAGCTCGGACGGGACCTACGAGCAGTACTTC. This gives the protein CASSSDGTYEQYF.

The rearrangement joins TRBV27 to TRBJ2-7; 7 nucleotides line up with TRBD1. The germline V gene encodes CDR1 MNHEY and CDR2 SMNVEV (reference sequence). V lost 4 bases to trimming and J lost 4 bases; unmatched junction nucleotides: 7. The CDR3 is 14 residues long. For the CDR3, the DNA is TGTGCCAGCAGTTCCGCCCAGGGGGTGTACGAGCAGTACTTC. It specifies CASSSAQGVYEQYF.

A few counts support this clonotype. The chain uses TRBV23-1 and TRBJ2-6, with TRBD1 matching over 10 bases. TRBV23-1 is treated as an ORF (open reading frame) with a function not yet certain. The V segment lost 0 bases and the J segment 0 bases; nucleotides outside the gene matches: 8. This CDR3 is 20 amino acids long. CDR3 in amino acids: CASSQSGRDRGNSGANVLTF. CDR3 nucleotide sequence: TGCGCCAGCAGTCAATCGGGGCGGGACAGGGGTAACTCTGGGGCCAACGTCCTGACTTTC.

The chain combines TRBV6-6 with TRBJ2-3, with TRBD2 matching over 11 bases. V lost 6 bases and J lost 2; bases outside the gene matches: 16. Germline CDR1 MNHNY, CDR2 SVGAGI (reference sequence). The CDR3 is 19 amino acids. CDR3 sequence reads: CASSQGGLAGGGITDTQYF. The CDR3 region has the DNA TGTGCCAGCAGCCAAGGGGGGCTAGCGGGGGGCGGAATCACAGATACGCAGTATTTT.

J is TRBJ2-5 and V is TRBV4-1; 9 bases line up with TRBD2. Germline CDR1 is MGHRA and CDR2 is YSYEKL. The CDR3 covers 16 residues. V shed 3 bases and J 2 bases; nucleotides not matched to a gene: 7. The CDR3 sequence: CASSHAAGGQQETQYF. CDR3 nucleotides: TGCGCCAGCAGCCACGCAGCGGGGGGCCAACAAGAGACCCAGTACTTC.

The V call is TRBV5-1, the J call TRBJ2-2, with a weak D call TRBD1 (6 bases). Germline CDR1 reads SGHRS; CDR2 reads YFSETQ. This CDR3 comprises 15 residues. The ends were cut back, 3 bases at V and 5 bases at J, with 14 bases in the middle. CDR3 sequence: CASSWTDSGTGELFF. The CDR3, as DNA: TGCGCCAGCAGCTGGACAGATTCTGGGACCGGGGAGCTGTTTTTT.

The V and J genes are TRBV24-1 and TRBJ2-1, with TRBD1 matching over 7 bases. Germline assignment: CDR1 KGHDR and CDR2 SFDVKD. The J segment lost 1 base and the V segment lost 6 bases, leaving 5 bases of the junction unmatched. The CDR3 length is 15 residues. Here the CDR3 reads CATSRPGGSYNEQFF. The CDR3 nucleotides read TGTGCCACCAGTAGGCCAGGGGGTTCCTACAATGAGCAGTTCTTC.

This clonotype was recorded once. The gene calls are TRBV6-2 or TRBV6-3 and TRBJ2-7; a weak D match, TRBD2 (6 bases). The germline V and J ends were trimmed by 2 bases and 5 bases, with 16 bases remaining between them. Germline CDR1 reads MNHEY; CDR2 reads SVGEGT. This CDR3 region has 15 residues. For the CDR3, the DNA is TGTGCCAGCAGTTACCCCGTTAGAGAGCGGGACGAGCAGTACGTC. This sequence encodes CASSYPVRERDEQYV.

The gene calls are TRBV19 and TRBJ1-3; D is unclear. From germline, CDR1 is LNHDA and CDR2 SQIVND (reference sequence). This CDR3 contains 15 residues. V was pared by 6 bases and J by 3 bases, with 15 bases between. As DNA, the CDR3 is TGTGCCAGTAGCCCCCAGTATGAATTTGGAAACACCATATATTTT. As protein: CASSPQYEFGNTIYF.

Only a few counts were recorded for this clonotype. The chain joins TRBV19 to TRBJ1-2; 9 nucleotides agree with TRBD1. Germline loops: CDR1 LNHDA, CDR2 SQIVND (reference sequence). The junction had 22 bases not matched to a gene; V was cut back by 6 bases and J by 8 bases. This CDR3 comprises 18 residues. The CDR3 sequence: CASSDPGTGSVLLVGYTF. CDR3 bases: TGTGCCAGTAGCGATCCCGGGACAGGGTCGGTCTTGCTGGTCGGCTACACCTTC.

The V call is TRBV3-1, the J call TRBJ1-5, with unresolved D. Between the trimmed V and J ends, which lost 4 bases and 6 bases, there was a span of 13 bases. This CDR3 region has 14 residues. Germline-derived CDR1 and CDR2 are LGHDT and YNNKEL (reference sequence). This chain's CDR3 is CASSPGSVSQPQHF. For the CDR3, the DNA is TGTGCCAGCAGCCCCGGATCAGTCAGTCAGCCCCAGCATTTT.

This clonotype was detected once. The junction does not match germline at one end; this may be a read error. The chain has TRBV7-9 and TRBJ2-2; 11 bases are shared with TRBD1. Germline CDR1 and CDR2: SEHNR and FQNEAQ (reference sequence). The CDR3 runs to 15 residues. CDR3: CASSSGTGGIGELLF. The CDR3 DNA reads TGTGCCAGCAGTTCCGGGACAGGGGGGATCGGGGAGCTGCTTTTT.

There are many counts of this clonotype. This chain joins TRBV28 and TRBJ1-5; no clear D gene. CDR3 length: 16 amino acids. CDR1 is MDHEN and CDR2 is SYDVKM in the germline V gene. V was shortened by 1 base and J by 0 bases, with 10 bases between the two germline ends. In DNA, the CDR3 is TGTGCCAGCAGTTTATTTGCAGGCCCTAGCAATCAGCCCCAGCATTTT. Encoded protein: CASSLFAGPSNQPQHF.

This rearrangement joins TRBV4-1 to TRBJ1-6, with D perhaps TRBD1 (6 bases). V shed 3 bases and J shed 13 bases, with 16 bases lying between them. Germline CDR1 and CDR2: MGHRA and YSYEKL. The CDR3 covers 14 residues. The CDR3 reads CASSQDSLRDPLHF. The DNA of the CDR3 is TGCGCCAGCAGCCAGGACAGTTTGCGGGATCCCCTCCACTTT.

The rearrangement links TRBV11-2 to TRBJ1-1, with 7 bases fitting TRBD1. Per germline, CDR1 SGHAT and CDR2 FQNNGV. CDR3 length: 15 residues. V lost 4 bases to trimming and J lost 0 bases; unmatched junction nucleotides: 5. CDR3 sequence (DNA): TGTGCCAGCAGCTCGGGACAGACTATGAACACTGAAGCTTTCTTT. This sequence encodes CASSSGQTMNTEAFF. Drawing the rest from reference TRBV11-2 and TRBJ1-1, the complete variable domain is EAGVAQSPRYKIIEKRQSVAFWCNPISGHATLYWYQQILGQGPKLLIQFQNNGVVDDSQLPKDRFSAERLKGVDSTLKIQPAKLEDSAVYLCASSSGQTMNTEAFFGQGTRLTVV.

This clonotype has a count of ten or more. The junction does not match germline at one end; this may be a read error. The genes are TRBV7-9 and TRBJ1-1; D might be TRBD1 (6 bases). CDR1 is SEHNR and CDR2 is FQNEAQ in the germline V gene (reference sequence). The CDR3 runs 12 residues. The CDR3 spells CASSLGGGEAFF. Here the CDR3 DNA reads TGTGCCAGCAGTTTAGGGGGAGGTGAAGCTTTCTTT.

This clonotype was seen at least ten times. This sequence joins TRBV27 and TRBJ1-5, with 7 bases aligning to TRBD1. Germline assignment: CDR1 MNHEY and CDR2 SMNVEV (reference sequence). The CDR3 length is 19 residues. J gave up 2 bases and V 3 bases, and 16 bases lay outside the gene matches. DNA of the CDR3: TGTGCCAGCAGTTTGCGGGGGATGTCCAGGGGGTATGGCAATCAGCCCCAGCATTTT. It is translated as CASSLRGMSRGYGNQPQHF.

For the CDR3, the DNA is TGTGCCAACAGTCTTCCTCTTAGCGGAGCCGCGGATGAGCAGTTCTTC. It is translated as CANSLPLSGAADEQFF. J is TRBJ2-1 and V is TRBV7-6, with a tentative D call TRBD2 (6 bases). CDR1 and CDR2 (germline): SGHVS, FNYEAQ. The CDR3 totals 16 residues. V dropped 10 bases and J dropped 8 bases, with 27 bases sitting between them.